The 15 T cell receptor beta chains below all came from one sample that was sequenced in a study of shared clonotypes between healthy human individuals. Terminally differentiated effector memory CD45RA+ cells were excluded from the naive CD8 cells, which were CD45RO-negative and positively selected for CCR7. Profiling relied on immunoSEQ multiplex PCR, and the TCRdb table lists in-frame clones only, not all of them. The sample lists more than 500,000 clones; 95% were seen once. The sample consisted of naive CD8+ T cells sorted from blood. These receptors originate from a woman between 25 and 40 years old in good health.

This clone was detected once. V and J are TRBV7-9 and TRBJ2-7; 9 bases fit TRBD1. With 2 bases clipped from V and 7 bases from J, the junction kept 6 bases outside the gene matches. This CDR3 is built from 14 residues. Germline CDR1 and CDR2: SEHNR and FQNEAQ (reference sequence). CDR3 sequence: CASSLPPGQGEQYF. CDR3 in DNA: TGTGCCAGCAGCTTACCACCAGGACAGGGGGAGCAGTACTTC.

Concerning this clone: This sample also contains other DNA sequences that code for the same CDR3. CDR3 in DNA: TGTGCCAGTAGTATCCGGGGAGGCAATCAGCCCCAGCATTTT. Translated: CASSIRGGNQPQHF. The chain uses TRBV19 and TRBJ1-5; D is undetermined. Germline values: CDR1 LNHDA, CDR2 SQIVND (reference sequence). V was clipped by 3 bases and J by 2 bases, with 8 bases between them. The CDR3 loop spans 14 amino acids.

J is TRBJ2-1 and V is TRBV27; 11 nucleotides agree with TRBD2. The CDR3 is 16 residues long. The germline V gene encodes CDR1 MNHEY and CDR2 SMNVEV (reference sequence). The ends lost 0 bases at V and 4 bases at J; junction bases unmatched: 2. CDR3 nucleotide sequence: TGTGCCAGCAGTTTATCTAGCGGGAGGGAATACAATGAGCAGTTCTTC. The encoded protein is CASSLSSGREYNEQFF.

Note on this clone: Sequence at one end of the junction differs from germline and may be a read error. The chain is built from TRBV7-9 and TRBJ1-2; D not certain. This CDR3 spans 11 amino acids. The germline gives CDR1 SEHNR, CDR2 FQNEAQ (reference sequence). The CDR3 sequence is CASSLPQEEAF. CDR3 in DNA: TGTGCCAGCAGCTTACCCCAGGAAGAGGCCTTC.

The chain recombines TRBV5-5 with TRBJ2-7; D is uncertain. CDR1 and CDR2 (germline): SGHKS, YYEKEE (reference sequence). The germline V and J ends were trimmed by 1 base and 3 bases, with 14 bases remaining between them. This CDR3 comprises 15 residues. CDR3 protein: CASSLHRFSGYEQYF. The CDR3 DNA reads TGTGCCAGCAGCTTGCATCGGTTTTCGGGCTACGAGCAGTACTTC.

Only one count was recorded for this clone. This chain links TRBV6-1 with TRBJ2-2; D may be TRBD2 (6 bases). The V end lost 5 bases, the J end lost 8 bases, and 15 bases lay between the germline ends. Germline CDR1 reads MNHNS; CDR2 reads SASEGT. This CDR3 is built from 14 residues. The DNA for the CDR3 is TGTGCCAGCAGTCCCCGGGGGACCCGGGGGGAGCTGTTTTTT. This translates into CASSPRGTRGELFF.

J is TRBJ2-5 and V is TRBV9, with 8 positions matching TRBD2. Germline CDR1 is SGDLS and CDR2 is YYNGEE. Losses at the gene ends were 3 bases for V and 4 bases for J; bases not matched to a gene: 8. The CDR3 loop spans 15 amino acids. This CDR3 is CASSEAREGLETQYF. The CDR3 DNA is TGTGCCAGCAGCGAGGCCCGGGAGGGGTTAGAGACCCAGTACTTC. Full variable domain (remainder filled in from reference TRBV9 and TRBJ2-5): DSGVTQTPKHLITATGQRVTLRCSPRSGDLSVYWYQQSLDQGLQFLIQYYNGEERAKGNILERFSAQQFPDLHSELNLSSLELGDSALYFCASSEAREGLETQYFGPGTRLLVL.

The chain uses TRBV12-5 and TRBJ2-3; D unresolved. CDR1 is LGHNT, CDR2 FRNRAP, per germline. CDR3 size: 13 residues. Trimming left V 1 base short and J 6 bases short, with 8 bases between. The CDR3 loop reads CASGLGRADTQYF. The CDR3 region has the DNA TGTGCTAGTGGTTTGGGTAGGGCGGATACGCAGTATTTT. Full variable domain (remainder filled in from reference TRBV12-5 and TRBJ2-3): DARVTQTPRHKVTEMGQEVTMRCQPILGHNTVFWYRQTMMQGLELLAYFRNRAPLDDSGMPKDRFSAEMPDATLATLKIQPSEPRDSAVYFCASGLGRADTQYFGPGTRLTVL.

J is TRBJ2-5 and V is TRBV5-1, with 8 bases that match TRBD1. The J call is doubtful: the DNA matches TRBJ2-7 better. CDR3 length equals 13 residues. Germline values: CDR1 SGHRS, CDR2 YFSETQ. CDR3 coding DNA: TGCGCCAGCAGATGGACAGGGATGGGCGAGCAGTACTTC. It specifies CASRWTGMGEQYF.

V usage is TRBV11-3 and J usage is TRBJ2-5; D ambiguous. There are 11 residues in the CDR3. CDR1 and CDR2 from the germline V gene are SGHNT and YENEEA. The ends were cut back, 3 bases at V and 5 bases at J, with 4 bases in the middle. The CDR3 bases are TGTGCCAGCAGCTTCCACGAGACCCAGTACTTC. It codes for CASSFHETQYF.

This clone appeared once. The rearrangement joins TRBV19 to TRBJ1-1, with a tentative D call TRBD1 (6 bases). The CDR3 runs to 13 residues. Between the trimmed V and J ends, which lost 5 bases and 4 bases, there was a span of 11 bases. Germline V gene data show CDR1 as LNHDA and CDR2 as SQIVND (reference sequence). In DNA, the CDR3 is TGTGCCAGTAGTCTGGGGGCGACCACTGAAGCTTTCTTT. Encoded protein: CASSLGATTEAFF.

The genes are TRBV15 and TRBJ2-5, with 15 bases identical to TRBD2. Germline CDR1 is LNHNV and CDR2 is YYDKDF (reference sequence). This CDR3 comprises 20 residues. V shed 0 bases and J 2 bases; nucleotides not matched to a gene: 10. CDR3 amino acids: CATSRELPGLAGGEQETQYF. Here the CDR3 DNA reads TGTGCCACCAGCAGAGAACTTCCGGGACTAGCGGGAGGCGAACAAGAGACCCAGTACTTC.

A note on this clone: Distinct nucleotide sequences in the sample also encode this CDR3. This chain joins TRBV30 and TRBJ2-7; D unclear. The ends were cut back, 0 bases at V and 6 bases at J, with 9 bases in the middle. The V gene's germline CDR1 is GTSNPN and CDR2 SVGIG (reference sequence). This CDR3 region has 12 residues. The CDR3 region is CAWSVGGSEQYF. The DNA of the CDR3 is TGTGCCTGGAGTGTAGGCGGTAGCGAGCAGTACTTC.

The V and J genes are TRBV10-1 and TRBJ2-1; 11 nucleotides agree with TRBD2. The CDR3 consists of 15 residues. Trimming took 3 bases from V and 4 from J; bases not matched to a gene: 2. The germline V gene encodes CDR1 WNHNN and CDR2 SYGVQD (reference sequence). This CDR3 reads CASSDGTSGYNEQFF. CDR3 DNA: TGCGCCAGCAGTGACGGGACTAGCGGATACAATGAGCAGTTCTTC.

Here the CDR3 reads CASSFTSGYEQYF. The DNA of the CDR3 is TGTGCCAGCAGCTTCACTAGCGGCTACGAGCAGTACTTC. This chain links TRBV7-9 with TRBJ2-5; 8 bases line up with TRBD2. The last part of the DNA fits TRBJ2-7 better; the J call may be wrong. CDR3 length: 13 residues. In germline, CDR1 is SEHNR, CDR2 FQNEAQ (reference sequence).